Listed here are 30 T cell receptor beta chains from one sample, sequenced in a study of beta chain features in type 1 diabetes. What was sequenced were expressed TCRB transcripts, since all of the isolated RNA had been reverse transcribed. Clones were sequenced by immunoSEQ multiplex PCR, and TCRdb holds only the in-frame ones, with some missing. There are about 240,000 clones in the sample; 11% to 15% occur only once, and approximately 0.021% lies in the top ten. Study conclusions and caveats: Patients with Type 1 diabetes showed moderately but significantly shorter TCRB CDR3s in all four CD4+ subsets.

These receptors lack a known antigen. Sequencing used naive CD4+ T cells from blood. These receptors originate from a man aged 25 to 45 with type 1 diabetes.

V usage is TRBV6-5 and J usage is TRBJ2-5; weak D call: TRBD2 (6 bases). The V gene lost 7 bases and the J gene lost 5 bases, with 17 bases spanning the gap. Germline-derived CDR1 and CDR2 are MNHEY and SVGAGI. The CDR3 is 14 residues long. CDR3 nucleotides: TGTGCCAGCACCAAAGGCGGGGCTGTGGAGACCCAGTACTTC. This encodes CASTKGGAVETQYF.

This clone occurred a few times. This chain joins TRBV2 and TRBJ2-2; 8 bases match TRBD1. Trimming took 7 bases from V and 5 from J; bases not matched to a gene: 3. Germline V gene sequence: CDR1 SNHLY, CDR2 FYNNEI. The CDR3 is made up of 13 amino acids. CDR3 nucleotide sequence: TGTGCCAGCAACGGACAGGGTACCGGGGAGCTGTTTTTT. This gives the protein CASNGQGTGELFF.

J is TRBJ1-1 and V is TRBV27; no clear D. The germline gives CDR1 MNHEY, CDR2 SMNVEV (reference sequence). Trimming pared 6 bases from V and 7 bases from J, leaving 15 bases between. This CDR3 has 13 amino acids. The CDR3 sequence is CASSPRPGLEAFF. In nucleotides, the CDR3 is TGTGCCAGCAGCCCTCGTCCAGGACTTGAAGCTTTCTTT.

On this clone: Different DNA sequences within this sample yield the same CDR3. V is TRBV5-1 and J is TRBJ2-3; D unclear. Deletions cut 0 bases from V and 2 bases from J, with 7 bases between. Germline values: CDR1 SGHRS, CDR2 YFSETQ. The CDR3 length is 14 residues. CDR3 DNA sequence: TGCGCCAGCAGCTTGGGTCAGAACACAGATACGCAGTATTTT. The encoded protein is CASSLGQNTDTQYF.

This clone was seen more than once but under ten times. The chain has TRBV6-1 and TRBJ2-3; D perhaps matches TRBD2 (5 bases). V dropped 3 bases and J dropped 3 bases, with 7 bases sitting between them. Germline V CDR1 and CDR2: MNHNS, SASEGT. CDR3 length: 13 residues. The CDR3: CASSEPGTDTQYF. CDR3 nucleotides: TGTGCCAGCAGTGAGCCGGGAACAGATACGCAGTATTTT.

This clone showed up just a few times. The chain recombines TRBV6-6 with TRBJ2-3; 7 bases line up with TRBD1. The V gene end was trimmed by 8 bases and the J gene end by 6 bases; junction bases not matched to a gene: 2. There are 11 residues in the CDR3. The germline V gene encodes CDR1 MNHNY and CDR2 SVGAGI (reference sequence). CDR3: CASQTGDTQYF. The CDR3 nucleotides are TGTGCCAGCCAGACAGGGGATACGCAGTATTTT.

This clone turned up a few times. V usage is TRBV10-3 and J usage is TRBJ2-5; 9 positions agree with TRBD1. CDR1 and CDR2 (germline): ENHRY, SYGVKD. J gave up 4 bases and V 6 bases, and 9 bases lay outside the gene matches. The length of the CDR3 is 15 residues. The DNA of the CDR3 is TGTGCCATCAGGAGAGGACAGGGGCTGACAGAGACCCAGTACTTC. Its protein product is CAIRRGQGLTETQYF.

This clone has more than one count but fewer than ten. The chain uses TRBV19 and TRBJ2-7; tentatively, D is TRBD1 (5 bases). V lost 4 bases to trimming and J lost 6 bases, with 13 bases between them. The CDR3 length is 13 residues. In germline, CDR1 is LNHDA, CDR2 SQIVND (reference sequence). The CDR3 coding sequence is TGTGCCAGTAGTAGGGGCAGGTTCTCCGAGCAGTACTTC. Translating gives CASSRGRFSEQYF.

This clone has only a few counts. The chain couples TRBV18 to TRBJ1-1, with a possible D match to TRBD1 (5 bases). The CDR3 consists of 13 residues. Germline V gives CDR1 KGHSH, CDR2 LQKENI. Trimming cost V 6 bases and J 3 bases, with 11 bases left between them. Written as DNA, the CDR3 is TGTGCCAGCTCCGTCGGCAGGGACACTGAAGCTTTCTTT. Translation gives CASSVGRDTEAFF.

This clone occurred a few times. The genes are TRBV5-4 and TRBJ1-1, with 8 positions matching TRBD1. CDR3 length: 17 amino acids. CDR1 is SGHNT and CDR2 is YYREEE in the germline V gene (reference sequence). V lost 4 bases to trimming and J lost 1 base; unmatched junction nucleotides: 12. The DNA for the CDR3 is TGTGCCAGCAGCGCCCCCACGACAGGGACAGGGAACACTGAAGCTTTCTTT. Residues: CASSAPTTGTGNTEAFF.

V usage is TRBV30 and J usage is TRBJ2-7, with D uncertain. CDR3 length: 14 residues. Trimming stripped 2 bases from V and 2 bases from J, with 13 bases between. CDR1 is GTSNPN and CDR2 is SVGIG in the germline V gene (reference sequence). The chain's CDR3 is CAWSRLTSTYEQYF. The CDR3 DNA reads TGTGCCTGGAGTCGTCTTACATCGACCTACGAGCAGTACTTC.

The chain has TRBV2 and TRBJ1-5; D is possibly TRBD1 (5 bases). Germline assignment: CDR1 SNHLY and CDR2 FYNNEI. There are 13 residues in the CDR3. V was pared by 4 bases and J by 5 bases, with 9 bases between. The CDR3 here is CASSGGDHQPQHF. The CDR3 DNA sequence: TGTGCCAGCAGTGGGGGGGATCATCAGCCCCAGCATTTT.

The rearrangement links TRBV6-1 to TRBJ2-3; possibly TRBD2 for D (5 bases). CDR3 size: 16 residues. Trimming took 1 base from V and 0 from J, leaving 11 bases between them. Germline V gives CDR1 MNHNS, CDR2 SASEGT. In nucleotides, the CDR3 is TGTGCCAGCAGTGAAGGGGGTCGCGGGAGCACAGATACGCAGTATTTT. Encoded protein: CASSEGGRGSTDTQYF.

This clone came up a few times. This chain joins TRBV18 and TRBJ2-1, with 8 bases matching TRBD2. CDR1 and CDR2 from the germline V gene are KGHSH and LQKENI. CDR3 length: 14 amino acids. V lost 1 base, J lost 9 bases, and 5 bases stayed unmatched. For the CDR3, the DNA is TGTGCCAGCTCACCACAGCGGGAGATGGGTGAGCAGTTCTTC. Translating gives CASSPQREMGEQFF.

The chain employs TRBV5-1 and TRBJ1-2; 8 bases agree with TRBD1. Trimming cost V 0 bases and J 6 bases; bases outside gene matches: 4. This CDR3 is 14 amino acids long. The germline CDR1 and CDR2 sequences are SGHRS and YFSETQ. CDR3: CASSLGPGGNGYTF. As DNA, the CDR3 is TGCGCCAGCAGCTTGGGGCCAGGGGGCAATGGCTACACCTTC. Combining the CDR3 with reference TRBV5-1 and TRBJ1-2 gives the whole variable domain KAGVTQTPRYLIKTRGQQVTLSCSPISGHRSVSWYQQTPGQGLQFLFEYFSETQRNKGNFPGRFSGRQFSNSRSEMNVSTLELGDSALYLCASSLGPGGNGYTFGSGTRLTVV.

The CDR3 nucleotides read TGCGCCAGCAGCTTGATGGACAGGGGAGGCACCGGGGAGCTGTTTTTT. This encodes CASSLMDRGGTGELFF. This chain links TRBV5-1 with TRBJ2-2; TRBD1 matches 9 bases. The V gene's germline CDR1 is SGHRS and CDR2 YFSETQ. Germline trimming cut 1 base from V and 4 bases from J; bases unmatched to any gene: 5. CDR3 length: 16 amino acids.

The chain uses TRBV25-1 and TRBJ2-1, with 7 bases aligning to TRBD2. The CDR3 has 17 amino acids. J was trimmed by 0 bases and V by 4 bases; bases with no gene match: 9. Germline V lookup: CDR1 MGHDK, CDR2 SYGVNS. Here the CDR3 reads CASSARLARSSYNEQFF. CDR3 DNA sequence: TGTGCCAGCAGTGCCCGACTAGCCCGGAGCTCCTACAATGAGCAGTTCTTC.

The V and J genes are TRBV27 and TRBJ2-1, with 7 bases that match TRBD1. Germline CDR1 MNHEY, CDR2 SMNVEV (reference sequence). V gave up 4 bases and J gave up 3 bases; unmatched junction bases: 9. The CDR3 is made up of 16 amino acids. The CDR3 DNA reads TGTGCCAGCAGTTCACAGGGGCGGCCTAACTACAATGAGCAGTTCTTC. Protein product: CASSSQGRPNYNEQFF.

This clone has just a few counts. The rearrangement uses TRBV10-3 and TRBJ2-7; D is perhaps TRBD2 (6 bases). Germline-derived CDR1 and CDR2 are ENHRY and SYGVKD. Trimming removed 3 bases at V and 0 bases at J, with 6 bases between. This CDR3 has 13 amino acids. The CDR3 here is CAISDGSSYEQYF. Here the CDR3 DNA reads TGTGCCATCAGTGACGGGAGCTCCTACGAGCAGTACTTC.

The CDR3 loop is CASSFGGAGKDTQYF. CDR3 DNA sequence: TGTGCCAGCAGCTTCGGCGGGGCGGGGAAAGATACGCAGTATTTT. The rearrangement uses TRBV11-3 and TRBJ2-3; D is perhaps TRBD2 (6 bases). Per the germline V gene, CDR1 is SGHNT and CDR2 is YENEEA. Trimming pared 3 bases from V and 5 bases from J, leaving 15 bases between. The CDR3 runs 15 residues.

This clone occurred a few times. The chain joins TRBV6-5 to TRBJ1-2; 11 bases align to TRBD1. The CDR3 is 13 amino acids. The V and J ends lost 6 bases and 12 bases, in that order; junction bases with no gene match: 9. Germline V CDR1 and CDR2: MNHEY, SVGAGI. Here the CDR3 reads CASRPGQGALDTF. CDR3 sequence (DNA): TGTGCCAGCAGACCCGGACAGGGGGCCTTGGACACCTTC.

V is TRBV5-1 and J is TRBJ1-1, with TRBD1 identical over 7 bases. The CDR3 covers 15 residues. Germline V lookup: CDR1 SGHRS, CDR2 YFSETQ. Trimming took 0 bases from V and 4 from J; bases not matched to a gene: 6. The CDR3 loop is CASSLDGQVSTEAFF. In nucleotides, the CDR3 is TGCGCCAGCAGCTTGGACGGACAGGTCAGCACTGAAGCTTTCTTT.

This clone was counted only a few times. This sequence joins TRBV30 and TRBJ2-7, with 7 bases fitting TRBD2. The CDR3 loop spans 13 amino acids. CDR1 and CDR2 from the germline V gene are GTSNPN and SVGIG (reference sequence). V shed 1 base and J 5 bases; nucleotides not matched to a gene: 5. The CDR3 coding sequence is TGTGCCTGGAGTGCGACTAGCAGGCACGAGCAGTACTTC. Translation: CAWSATSRHEQYF. Filled out from reference TRBV30 and TRBJ2-7, the complete variable domain reads SQTIHQWPATLVQPVGSPLSLECTVEGTSNPNLYWYRQAAGRGLQLLFYSVGIGQISSEVPQNLSASRPQDRQFILSSKKLLLSDSGFYLCAWSATSRHEQYFGPGTRLTVT.

This chain uses TRBV7-2 with TRBJ2-3, with TRBD2 matching 8 bases. The germline V gene encodes CDR1 SGHTA and CDR2 FQGNSA. This CDR3 has 15 amino acids. Unmatched junction bases numbered 6, after V lost 5 bases and J lost 2 bases. CDR3 region: CASSASGGSTDTQYF. Here the CDR3 DNA reads TGTGCCAGCAGCGCCAGCGGGGGATCCACAGATACGCAGTATTTT.

This clone was counted between two and nine times. V gene TRBV5-1 combines with J gene TRBJ1-1; weak D call: TRBD1 (5 bases). V lost 0 bases to trimming and J lost 1 base, with 10 bases between them. The CDR3 extends over 15 amino acids. Per the germline V gene, CDR1 is SGHRS and CDR2 is YFSETQ. CDR3 DNA sequence: TGCGCCAGCAGCTTGGAAGCAGGGCGGAACACTGAAGCTTTCTTT. It is translated as CASSLEAGRNTEAFF.

The chain links TRBV5-6 to TRBJ1-2, with D maybe TRBD1 (6 bases). Between the trimmed V and J ends, which lost 4 bases and 2 bases, there was a span of 12 bases. Germline V lookup: CDR1 SGHDT, CDR2 YYEEEE. This CDR3 is built from 14 residues. The CDR3 bases are TGTGCCAGCAGCCTGGTGGACAGAAACTATGGCTACACCTTC. Translating gives CASSLVDRNYGYTF.

This clone has more than one count but fewer than ten. The V and J genes are TRBV6-5 and TRBJ2-7; maybe TRBD1 (5 bases). CDR3 length: 14 residues. V was cut by 2 bases and J by 2 bases, with 10 bases left in between. CDR1 and CDR2 from the germline V gene are MNHEY and SVGAGI. CDR3 in DNA: TGTGCCAGCAGTTACCGGGTAGGGGCCTACGAGCAGTACTTC. It codes for CASSYRVGAYEQYF.

This clone occurred a few times. The chain combines TRBV5-4 with TRBJ2-1, with TRBD2 matching over 13 bases. After removal of 4 bases from V and 2 bases from J, the junction contained 3 bases not matched to a gene. The germline V gene has CDR1 SGHNT and CDR2 YYREEE (reference sequence). The CDR3 is made up of 16 amino acids. CDR3 nucleotides: TGTGCCAGCAGCCCAGGGACTAGCGGGACCTACAATGAGCAGTTCTTC. This encodes CASSPGTSGTYNEQFF.

There are a few counts of this clone. V gene TRBV4-2 combines with J gene TRBJ2-2; TRBD2 is a possible D gene (5 bases). V was pared by 1 base and J by 7 bases, with 7 bases between. This CDR3 contains 13 residues. CDR1 and CDR2 (germline): LGHNA, YNFKEQ. Written as DNA, the CDR3 is TGTGCCAGCAGCCAAGGAGCGGTCGGGGAGCTGTTTTTT. Translating gives CASSQGAVGELFF.

This sequence joins TRBV5-4 and TRBJ2-3; D unresolved. The CDR3 is 13 residues long. Germline V lookup: CDR1 SGHNT, CDR2 YYREEE (reference sequence). The ends were cut back, 0 bases at V and 2 bases at J, with 4 bases in the middle. CDR3 region: CASSLVATDTQYF. The CDR3 DNA is TGTGCCAGCAGCTTGGTAGCCACAGATACGCAGTATTTT.